A selection of T cell receptor beta chains follows, all from one sample in a study of control samples from healthy donors and cancer patients. Only in-frame clones appear in the TCRdb table, and some are missing; sequencing was by immunoSEQ multiplex PCR. The profile shows 95,000 to 110,000 clones, around 89% of them singletons. Sequencing was carried out using PBMCs. Receptors were obtained from a man in his 60s with lung cancer. The conserved cysteine and the conserved F or W are not part of the CDR3 here.

V,CDR3
TRBV5-1,ASSLGTGDTEAF
TRBV4-2,ASSQEALTGASGNTIY
TRBV6-5,ASSRVGRTDTQY
TRBV3-1/TRBV3-2,ASSQAGQGLDSPLH
TRBV27,ASSLGYKNTEAF
TRBV30,AWNRQGWTEAF
TRBV11-3,ASSPRSSGGLNEQF
TRBV7-2,ASSHTRAISNSPLH
TRBV24-1,ATSDDSRTSNQPQH
TRBV9,ASSVDLGQEEKLF
TRBV6-5,ASSQQRLNTGELF
TRBV5-1,ASSLRGDPYNEQF
TRBV19,ASSITPSRRLYGYT
TRBV4-2,ASSQVGQGWQPQH
TRBV6-5,AIKGQGAMAEAF
TRBV3-1/TRBV3-2,ASSSRGGNYGYT
TRBV30,AWSTGGGNTIY
TRBV4-1,ASSQADRGHNEQF
TRBV7-9,ASSFGGLNQPQH
TRBV2,ASLYPPPGAF
TRBV6-5,ASSAWDRAYEQY
TRBV5-8,ASSLAPGVETQY
TRBV12-5,ASGLVRDGDSTDTQY
TRBV19,ASASISGNTIY
TRBV12-5,ASGHIQDGTGLGETQY
TRBV6-5,ASNRGNTGELF
TRBV2,ASGQSSYNSPLH
TRBV2,ASKRGLNTGELF
TRBV29-1,SCRQALYGYT
TRBV12-3/TRBV12-4,ASSLFRTHGYT
TRBV5-5,ASRSGGVTPQETQY
TRBV6-2/TRBV6-3,ASSSQVNTEAF
TRBV27,ASRKGNQPQH
TRBV3-1/TRBV3-2,ASSQSVPNTEAF
TRBV7-2,ASSFRDPRRSNQPQH
TRBV11-3,ASSPKPGTGRTETQY
TRBV5-6,ASSVGKNYGYT
TRBV7-2,ASSRQWGLNEKLF
TRBV15,ATSRVAGGGNQPQH
TRBV5-5,ASSRSVLEAF
TRBV4-1,ASSHRDRGETQY
TRBV9,ASSVVREGWDGYT
TRBV18,ASSLGTIHLSPPH